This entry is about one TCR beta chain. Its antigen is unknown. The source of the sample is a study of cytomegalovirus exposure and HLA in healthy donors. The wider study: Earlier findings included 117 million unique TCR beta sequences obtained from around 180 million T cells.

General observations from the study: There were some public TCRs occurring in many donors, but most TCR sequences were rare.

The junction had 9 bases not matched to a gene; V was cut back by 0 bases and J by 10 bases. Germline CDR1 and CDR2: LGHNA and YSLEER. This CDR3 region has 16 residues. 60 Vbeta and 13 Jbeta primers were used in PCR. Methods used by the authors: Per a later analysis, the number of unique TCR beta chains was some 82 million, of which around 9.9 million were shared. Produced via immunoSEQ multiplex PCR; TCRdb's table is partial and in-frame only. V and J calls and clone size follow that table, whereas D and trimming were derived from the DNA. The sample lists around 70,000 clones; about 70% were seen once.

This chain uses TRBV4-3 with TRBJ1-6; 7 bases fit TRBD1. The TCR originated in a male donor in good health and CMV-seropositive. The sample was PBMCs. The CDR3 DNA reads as TGCGCCAGCAGCCAAGATTCAGGAGGGGGCGGCTCACCCCTCCACTTT. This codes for CASSQDSGGGGSPLHF.